This T cell receptor (beta chain) derives from a study of blood T cell repertoires in COVID-19. Study context: Acute-phase and convalescent COVID-19 samples originated in the United States, Italy and Spain. Nucleic acid was either cDNA or gDNA, and it came from T cells, B-cell-depleted T cells, or PBMCs.

CDR3 length: 16 amino acids. CDR1 and CDR2 from the germline V gene are SGHKS and YYEKEE (reference sequence). With V trimmed by 4 bases and J by 3 bases, 8 bases remained unmatched. Under the authors' procedure: The authors estimated nucleated cell counts from reference gene primer amplification. Sequencing used immunoSEQ multiplex PCR; TCRdb keeps in-frame clones, though not all of them. Clone size and V and J calls were adopted from that table, with D and trimming inferred from the DNA. The profile shows 60,000 to 70,000 clones, about 82% of them singletons. Sequencing was done on a sample of peripheral blood. The rearrangement uses TRBV5-5 and TRBJ1-5, with 9 bases identical to TRBD1. This receptor was taken from a human donor in a cohort sampled during active COVID-19. CDR3 region: CASSRTGVPDNQPQHF. DNA of the CDR3: TGTGCCAGCAGCCGGACAGGGGTCCCGGACAATCAGCCCCAGCATTTT.